This T cell receptor (beta chain) was obtained from a study of metastatic and nonmetastatic thyroid tumors. For the study at large: From malignant and benign thyroid patients, repertoires in blood and in tumor or nodule tissue were compared.

In the original workflow: Building a distant-metastasis classifier for papillary thyroid cancer drew on CDR3 differences across clinicopathological groups. TCRdb re-processed the PCR reads through MiXCR. In this record, the V and J calls reflect TCRdb's handling and not the investigators' own analysis. The top ten clones hold roughly an eighth of a sample with fewer than 25,000 clones, around a third of them seen once. There were no patients who had received any treatment before thyroid surgery. CDR1 is MNHEY and CDR2 is SVGEGT in the germline V gene. With V trimmed by 2 bases and J by 7 bases, 3 bases remained unmatched. This CDR3 comprises 14 residues.

Input material: blood. The TCR was taken from a female donor with papillary thyroid cancer or a benign thyroid nodule (not recorded which). Some clones in this sample may be carry-over from other donors' samples. This chain uses TRBV6-2 or TRBV6-3 with TRBJ2-2, with 8 bases aligning to TRBD2. CDR3 protein: CASSYRTSLGELFF. The DNA for the CDR3 is TGTGCCAGCAGTTACAGGACTAGCCTCGGGGAGCTGTTTTTT.